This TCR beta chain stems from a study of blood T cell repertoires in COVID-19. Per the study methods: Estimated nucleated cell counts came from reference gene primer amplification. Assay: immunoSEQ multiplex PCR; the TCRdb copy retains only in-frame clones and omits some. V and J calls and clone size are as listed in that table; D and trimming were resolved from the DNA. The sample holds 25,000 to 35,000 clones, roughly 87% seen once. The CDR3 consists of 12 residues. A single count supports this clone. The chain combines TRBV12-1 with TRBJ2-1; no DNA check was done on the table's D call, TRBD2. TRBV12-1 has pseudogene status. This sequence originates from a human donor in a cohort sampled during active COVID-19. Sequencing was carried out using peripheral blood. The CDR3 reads CASSASKNEQFF. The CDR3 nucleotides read TGTGCCAGCAGCGCCTCTAAGAATGAGCAGTTCTTC.